A single T cell receptor beta chain is shown here with its context. Its antigen is undetermined. Hyperthyroidism was newly diagnosed in patients aged 18 to 65 (duration under 2 months). Patients having uncontrolled infection, another autoimmune disease, pregnancy or lactation were not included. Amplified TCR beta CDR3 regions derived from RNA transcripts. HTBI primers drove first-round RT-PCR of the TCR CDR3. TCRdb passed the multiplex PCR reads through MiXCR, listing each CDR3 protein once. The table lists approximately 260,000 distinct CDR3 sequences, roughly 15% of them singletons. Germline V lookup: CDR1 LNHDA, CDR2 SQIVND (reference sequence). With 1 base removed from V and 2 bases from J, the gap between germline ends came to 9 bases. CDR3 size: 15 residues. This specimen comes from a study of T cells in Graves' hyperthyroidism and ophthalmopathy. Study findings and constraints: Peripheral blood also featured most of the thyroid clonotypes expanded above 0.001.

The sequence was collected from a woman aged 45-65 years with Graves' hyperthyroidism that later progressed to Graves' ophthalmopathy. This rearrangement joins TRBV19 to TRBJ2-1, with D unclear. Sequenced: blood. The CDR3 DNA reads as TGTGCCAGTAGTATAGGACGGCCGACCTACAATGAGCAGTTCTTC. Residues: CASSIGRPTYNEQFF.